This T cell receptor beta chain was sequenced in a study of early T cells in non-severe SARS-CoV-2 infection. Study in general: Chains were unpaired, as sequencing was done on bulk RNA from unsorted whole blood. Study-wide findings and caveats: Matching with VDJdb favored anti-spike CD8 responses (missing private and CD4 specificities).

Individual cDNA molecules carried attached unique molecular identifiers. One entry per CDR3 protein results from TCRdb running MiXCR on the 5' RACE reads. The sample lists 60,000 or so distinct CDR3 sequences, 11% occurring once. This clonotype turned up a few times. What it recognizes is unknown. The clonotype was recovered from an adult who was a healthcare worker with PCR-confirmed SARS-CoV-2 infection or an uninfected control (not recorded which). Sequencing used whole blood.

The CDR3 coding sequence is TGTGCCTGGAGTCTGGGTAGGAATGAGCAGTTCTTC. It translates to CAWSLGRNEQFF. The rearrangement uses TRBV30 and TRBJ2-1, with unresolved D. The V gene's germline CDR1 is GTSNPN and CDR2 SVGIG (reference sequence). The CDR3 loop spans 12 amino acids. Trimming stripped 2 bases from V and 7 bases from J, with 9 bases between. The variable domain in full, with the rest retrieved from reference TRBV30 and TRBJ2-1, is SQTIHQWPATLVQPVGSPLSLECTVEGTSNPNLYWYRQAAGRGLQLLFYSVGIGQISSEVPQNLSASRPQDRQFILSSKKLLLSDSGFYLCAWSLGRNEQFFGPGTRLTVL.